This passage covers 10 T cell receptor beta chains from one sample sequenced in a study of T-cell reconstitution after alpha-beta-depleted transplantation in children. During its preparation, the TCRbeta library received unique molecular identifiers. From the PCR reads, TCRdb called clonotypes with MiXCR, one entry per CDR3 protein. The table includes a few hundred thousand distinct CDR3 sequences, 10% detected once. Here the sequenced sample was PBMCs, taken before TCRalphabeta/CD19-depleted stem cell transplant. All receptors come from a boy younger than two with acute myeloid leukemia, due to receive a stem cell transplant.

This clonotype has at least ten counts. The V call is TRBV3-1, the J call TRBJ1-1; TRBD1 is a possible D gene (5 bases). Germline assignment: CDR1 LGHDT and CDR2 YNNKEL (reference sequence). Trimming stripped 4 bases from V and 1 base from J, with 10 bases between. There are 14 residues in the CDR3. CDR3: CASSPGLPNTEAFF. As DNA, the CDR3 is TGTGCCAGCAGCCCGGGACTGCCGAACACTGAAGCTTTCTTT.

This clonotype was counted many times. The gene calls are TRBV28 and TRBJ2-1; 11 nucleotides align to TRBD2. Germline CDR1 and CDR2: MDHEN and SYDVKM. Unmatched junction bases numbered 5, after V lost 2 bases and J lost 2 bases. The CDR3 covers 17 residues. CDR3 in DNA: TGTGCCAGCAGTTTACCCCTAGCGGGAGGCCCCTACAATGAGCAGTTCTTC. It yields the protein CASSLPLAGGPYNEQFF.

The sample holds many counts of this clonotype. The chain couples TRBV7-9 to TRBJ2-3; 8 positions agree with TRBD2. The ends lost 2 bases at V and 2 bases at J; junction bases unmatched: 6. The CDR3 spans 16 residues. Germline lookup yields CDR1 SEHNR and CDR2 FQNEAQ (reference sequence). The chain's CDR3 is CASSLLLAEPTDTQYF. The DNA of the CDR3 is TGTGCCAGCAGCTTATTACTAGCGGAACCCACAGATACGCAGTATTTT.

The chain combines TRBV7-3 with TRBJ2-1; D is unclear. Trimming left V 4 bases short and J 8 bases short, with 12 bases between. The CDR3 is 13 amino acids. Germline V lookup: CDR1 SGHTA, CDR2 FQGTGA. The CDR3 coding sequence is TGTGCCAGCAGCTCAGCTCAGCTCCATGAGCAGTTCTTC. This sequence encodes CASSSAQLHEQFF. The full variable domain, rest sourced from reference TRBV7-3 and TRBJ2-1, is GAGVSQTPSNKVTEKGKYVELRCDPISGHTALYWYRQSLGQGPEFLIYFQGTGAADDSGLPNDRFFAVRPEGSVSTLKIQRTERGDSAVYLCASSSAQLHEQFFGPGTRLTVL.

This chain links TRBV2 with TRBJ2-1; unclear D gene. CDR1 SNHLY and CDR2 FYNNEI come from the germline V gene. V was cut by 2 bases and J by 9 bases, with 5 bases left in between. The length of the CDR3 is 11 residues. CDR3 DNA sequence: TGTGCCAGCAGTGAACGGGCTGAGCAGTTCTTC. Residues: CASSERAEQFF.

This clonotype was seen more than once but under ten times. The chain employs TRBV27 and TRBJ2-3; D might be TRBD1 (5 bases). The V end was cut by 0 bases, the J end by 1 base, with 11 bases between. Germline CDR1 and CDR2: MNHEY and SMNVEV (reference sequence). The CDR3 is made up of 16 amino acids. CDR3 region: CASSLSSGYGTDTQYF. The DNA for the CDR3 is TGTGCCAGCAGTTTATCCTCAGGGTACGGCACAGATACGCAGTATTTT.

This clonotype was detected ten times or more. This chain links TRBV29-1 with TRBJ1-1; a possible D gene is TRBD1 (5 bases). This CDR3 contains 11 residues. Germline CDR1 SQVTM, CDR2 ANQGSEA. Trimming pared 6 bases from V and 3 bases from J, leaving 8 bases between. CDR3 nucleotide sequence: TGCAGCGTACAGGTTTACACTGAAGCTTTCTTT. It yields the protein CSVQVYTEAFF.

This clonotype was counted ten times or more. The rearrangement links TRBV2 to TRBJ2-1, with TRBD1 matching over 7 bases. CDR3 size: 14 residues. Germline V gene data show CDR1 as SNHLY and CDR2 as FYNNEI. After removal of 2 bases from V and 2 bases from J, the junction contained 0 bases not matched to a gene. This CDR3 reads CASSERGPYNEQFF. DNA for the CDR3: TGTGCCAGCAGTGAAAGGGGGCCCTACAATGAGCAGTTCTTC.

Of note for this clonotype: A much larger clone differs from this one at a single base, so this may be a read error. The chain employs TRBV13 and TRBJ2-3; 16 bases are shared with TRBD2. This CDR3 spans 17 amino acids. V shed 5 bases, J shed 6 bases, and the junction held 8 bases outside the gene matches. The germline CDR1 and CDR2 sequences are PRHDT and FYEKMQ (reference sequence). The CDR3 loop is CASSPGTSGRASDTQYF. CDR3 in DNA: TGTGCCAGCAGCCCCGGGACTAGCGGGAGGGCGAGTGATACGCAGTATTTT.

There are a few counts of this clonotype. The rearrangement uses TRBV20-1 and TRBJ2-5, with 14 bases that match TRBD2. Germline V gives CDR1 DFQATT, CDR2 SNEGSKA (reference sequence). The junction had 12 bases not matched to a gene; V was cut back by 1 base and J by 5 bases. CDR3 length: 18 amino acids. The CDR3 bases are TGCAGTGCTAGAGTTCCGGGACTAGCGGGAGATGGGGAGGAGACCCAGTACTTC. It yields the protein CSARVPGLAGDGEETQYF.